Below, one TCR beta chain is given with its context. Antigen unknown. The data stem from a study of cytomegalovirus exposure and HLA in healthy donors. Study information: Samples from HLA-typed donors yielded about 85 million unique TCRs in an early data release.

Broader study findings: Follow-up analysis later connected one missense variant in DCLRE1C with trimming of TCR beta V- and J-genes.

Use of 60 Vbeta and 13 Jbeta primers characterized the PCR. Sequencing was performed with immunoSEQ multiplex PCR; in TCRdb, only in-frame clones are kept and a portion is missing. This table holds some 130,000 clones. CDR3 length: 13 residues. Germline trimming cut 2 bases from V and 4 bases from J; bases unmatched to any gene: 4. Germline CDR1 SQVTM, CDR2 ANQGSEA. The TCR was taken from a woman aged 40-49 years in good health and CMV-seropositive. The sample consisted of PBMCs. The rearrangement links TRBV29-1 to TRBJ2-5; 7 bases agree with TRBD1. The CDR3: CSVETTGRETQYF. For the CDR3, the DNA is TGCAGCGTTGAAACGACAGGGCGAGAGACCCAGTACTTC.